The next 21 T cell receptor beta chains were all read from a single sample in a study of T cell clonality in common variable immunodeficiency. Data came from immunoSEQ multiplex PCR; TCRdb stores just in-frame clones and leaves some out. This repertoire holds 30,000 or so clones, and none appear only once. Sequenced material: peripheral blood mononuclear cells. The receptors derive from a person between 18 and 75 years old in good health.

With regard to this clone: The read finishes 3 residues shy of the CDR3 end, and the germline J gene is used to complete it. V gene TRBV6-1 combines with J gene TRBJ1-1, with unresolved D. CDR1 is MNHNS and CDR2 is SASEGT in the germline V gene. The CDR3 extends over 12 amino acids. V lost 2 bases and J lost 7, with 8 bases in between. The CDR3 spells CASSELLNEAFF. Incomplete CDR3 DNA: TGTGCCAGCAGTGAACTTTTAAATGAA.

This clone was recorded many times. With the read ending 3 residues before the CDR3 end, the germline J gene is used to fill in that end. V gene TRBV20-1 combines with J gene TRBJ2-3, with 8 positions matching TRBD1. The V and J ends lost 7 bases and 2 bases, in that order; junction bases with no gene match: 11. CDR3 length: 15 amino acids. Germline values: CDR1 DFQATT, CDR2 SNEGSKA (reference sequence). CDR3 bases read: TGCAGTGGGACCCCGGGACAGGTTGTCACAGATACG. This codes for CSGTPGQVVTDT. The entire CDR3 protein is CSGTPGQVVTDTQYF.

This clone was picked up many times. This chain's CDR3 is CASSLQGSREKLFF. The sequenced part of the CDR3 DNA is TGTGCCAGCAGCTTGCAGGGGTCTCGTGAAAAA. This sequence joins TRBV5-6 and TRBJ1-4; a possible D gene is TRBD1 (6 bases). The CDR3 goes on 3 residues after the read ends, and that part is filled in from the germline J gene. This CDR3 has 14 amino acids. Germline loops: CDR1 SGHDT, CDR2 YYEEEE. V lost 1 base and J 7 bases, leaving 11 bases between the germline ends.

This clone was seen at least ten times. CDR3 amino acids: CASRTSRGEKLFF. The covered CDR3 bases are TGTGCCAGCAGGACAAGCAGGGGGGAAAAA. V and J are TRBV12-3 or TRBV12-4 and TRBJ1-4, with TRBD1 identical over 7 bases. Coverage ceases 3 residues before the CDR3 finishes, and the germline J gene fills in the end. The length of the CDR3 is 13 residues. Trimming removed 6 bases from V and 8 bases from J; junction bases left unmatched: 6.

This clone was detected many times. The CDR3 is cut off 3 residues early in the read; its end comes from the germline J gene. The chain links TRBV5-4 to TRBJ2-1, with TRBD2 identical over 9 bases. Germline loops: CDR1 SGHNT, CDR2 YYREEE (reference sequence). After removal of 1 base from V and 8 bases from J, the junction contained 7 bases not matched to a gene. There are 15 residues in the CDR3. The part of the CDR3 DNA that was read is TGTGCCAGCAGCTTGTCGCGGGAGGGGGCGTATGAG. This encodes CASSLSREGAYE. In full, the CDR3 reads CASSLSREGAYEQFF.

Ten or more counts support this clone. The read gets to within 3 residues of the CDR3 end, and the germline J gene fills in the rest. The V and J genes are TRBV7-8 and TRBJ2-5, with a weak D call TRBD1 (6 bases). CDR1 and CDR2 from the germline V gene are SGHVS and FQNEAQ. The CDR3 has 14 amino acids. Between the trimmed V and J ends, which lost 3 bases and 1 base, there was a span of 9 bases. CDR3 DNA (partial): TGTGCCAGCAGCTTTCAGGACAGCCAAGAGACC. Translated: CASSFQDSQET. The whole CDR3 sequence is CASSFQDSQETQYF.

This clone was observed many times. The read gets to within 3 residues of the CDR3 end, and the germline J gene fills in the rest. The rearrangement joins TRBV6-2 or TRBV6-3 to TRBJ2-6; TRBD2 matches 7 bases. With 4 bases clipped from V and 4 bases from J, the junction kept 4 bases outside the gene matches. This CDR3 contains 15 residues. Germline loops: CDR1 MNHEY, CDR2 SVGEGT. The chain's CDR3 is CASSWGGVGANVLTF. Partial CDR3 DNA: TGTGCCAGCAGTTGGGGAGGGGTAGGGGCCAACGTC.

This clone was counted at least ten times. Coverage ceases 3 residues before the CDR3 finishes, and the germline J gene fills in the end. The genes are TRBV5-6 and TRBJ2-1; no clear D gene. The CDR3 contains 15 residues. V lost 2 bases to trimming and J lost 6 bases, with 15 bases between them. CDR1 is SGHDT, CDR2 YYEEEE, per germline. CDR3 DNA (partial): TGTGCCAGCAGCTTTATGGCTAGTAGAACCAATGAG. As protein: CASSFMASRTNE. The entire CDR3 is CASSFMASRTNEQFF.

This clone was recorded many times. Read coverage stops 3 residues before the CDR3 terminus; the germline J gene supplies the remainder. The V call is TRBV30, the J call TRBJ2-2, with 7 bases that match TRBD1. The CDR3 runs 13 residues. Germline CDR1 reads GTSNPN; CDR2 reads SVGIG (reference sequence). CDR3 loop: CAWGGQINEKLFF. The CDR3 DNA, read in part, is TGTGCCTGGGGGGGACAGATTAATGAAAAG.

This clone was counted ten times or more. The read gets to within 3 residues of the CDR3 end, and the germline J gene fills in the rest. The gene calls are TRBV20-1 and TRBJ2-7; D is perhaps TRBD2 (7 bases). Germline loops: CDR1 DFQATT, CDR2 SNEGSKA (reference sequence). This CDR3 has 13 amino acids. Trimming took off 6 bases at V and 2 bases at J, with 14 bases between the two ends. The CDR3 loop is CSAGGPDPYEQYF. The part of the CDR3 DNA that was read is TGCAGTGCCGGGGGGCCGGACCCCTACGAG.

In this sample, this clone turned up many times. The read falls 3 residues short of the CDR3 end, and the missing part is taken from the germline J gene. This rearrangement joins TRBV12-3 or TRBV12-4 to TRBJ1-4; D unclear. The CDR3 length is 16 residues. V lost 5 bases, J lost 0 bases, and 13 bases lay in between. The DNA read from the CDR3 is TGTGCCAGCAGTGCCTTCCACGGGGCAACTAATGAAAAA. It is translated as CASSAFHGATNEK. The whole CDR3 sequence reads CASSAFHGATNEKLFF.

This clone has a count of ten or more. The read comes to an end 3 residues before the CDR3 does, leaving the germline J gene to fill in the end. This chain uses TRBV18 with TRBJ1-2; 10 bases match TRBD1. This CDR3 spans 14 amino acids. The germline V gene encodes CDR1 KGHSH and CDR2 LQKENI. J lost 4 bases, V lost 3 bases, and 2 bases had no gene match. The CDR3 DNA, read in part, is TGTGCCAGCTCACCGAGGGACAGGGGCTATGGC. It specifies CASSPRDRGYG. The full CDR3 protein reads CASSPRDRGYGYTF.

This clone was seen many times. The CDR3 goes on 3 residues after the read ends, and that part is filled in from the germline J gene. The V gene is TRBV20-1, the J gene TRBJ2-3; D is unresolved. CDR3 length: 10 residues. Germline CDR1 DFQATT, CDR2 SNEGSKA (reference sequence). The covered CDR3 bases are TGCAGTGCTGAACAAGAGACG. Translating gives CSAEQET. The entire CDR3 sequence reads CSAEQETQYF.

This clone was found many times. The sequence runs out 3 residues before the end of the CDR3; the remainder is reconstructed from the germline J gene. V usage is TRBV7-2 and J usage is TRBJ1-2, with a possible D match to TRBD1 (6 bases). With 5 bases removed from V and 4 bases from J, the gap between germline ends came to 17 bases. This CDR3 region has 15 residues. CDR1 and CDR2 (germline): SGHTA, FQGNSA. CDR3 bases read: TGTGCCAGCAGCCCAAACACGGGGGGGCGCTATGGC. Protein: CASSPNTGGRYG. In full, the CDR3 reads CASSPNTGGRYGYTF.

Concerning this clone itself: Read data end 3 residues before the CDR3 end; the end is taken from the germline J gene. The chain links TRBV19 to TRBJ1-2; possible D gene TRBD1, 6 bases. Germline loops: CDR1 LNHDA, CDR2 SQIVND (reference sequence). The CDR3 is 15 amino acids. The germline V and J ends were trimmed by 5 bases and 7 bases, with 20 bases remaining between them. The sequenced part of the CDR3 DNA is TGTGCCAGTAGTTTGGAGACAGGCTCAATAAGTGGC. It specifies CASSLETGSISG. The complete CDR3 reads CASSLETGSISGYTF.

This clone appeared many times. The CDR3 DNA, read in part, is TGTGCCAGCAGCAGGGACAGGGGGCAAGAGACC. Protein: CASSRDRGQET. The full CDR3 sequence reads CASSRDRGQETQYF. The chain is built from TRBV5-6 and TRBJ2-5, with 11 bases aligning to TRBD1. The sequenced fragment ends 3 residues before the CDR3 boundary, so the rest is inferred from the germline J gene. The germline V gene has CDR1 SGHDT and CDR2 YYEEEE. The length of the CDR3 is 14 residues. Unmatched junction bases numbered 1, after V lost 4 bases and J lost 2 bases.

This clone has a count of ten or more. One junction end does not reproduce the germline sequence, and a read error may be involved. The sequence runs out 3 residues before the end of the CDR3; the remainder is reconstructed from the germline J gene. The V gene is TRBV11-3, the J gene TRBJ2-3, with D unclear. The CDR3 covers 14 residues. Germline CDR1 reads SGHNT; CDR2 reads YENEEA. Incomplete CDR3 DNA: TGTGCCAGCAGCGTAGATACTAGCACAGATACG. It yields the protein CASSVDTSTDT. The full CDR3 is CASSVDTSTDTQYF. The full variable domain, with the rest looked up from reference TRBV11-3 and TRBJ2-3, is EAGVVQSPRYKIIEKKQPVAFWCNPISGHNTLYWYLQNLGQGPELLIRYENEEAVDDSQLPKDRFSAERLKGVDSTLKIQPAELGDSAVYLCASSVDTSTDTQYFGPGTRLTVL.

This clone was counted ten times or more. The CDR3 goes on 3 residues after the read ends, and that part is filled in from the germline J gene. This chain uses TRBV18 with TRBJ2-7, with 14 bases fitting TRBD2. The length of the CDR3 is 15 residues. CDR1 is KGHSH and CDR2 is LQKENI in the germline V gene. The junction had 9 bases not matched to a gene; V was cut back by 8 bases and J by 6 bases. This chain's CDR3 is CASTRGLAGEIEQYF. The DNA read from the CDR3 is TGTGCCAGCACACGGGGACTAGCGGGAGAGATCGAG.

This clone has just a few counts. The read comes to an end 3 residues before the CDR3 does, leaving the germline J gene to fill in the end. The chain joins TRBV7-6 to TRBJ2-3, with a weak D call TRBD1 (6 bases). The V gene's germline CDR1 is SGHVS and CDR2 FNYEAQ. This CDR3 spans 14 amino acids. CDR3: CASSQGGIQETQYF. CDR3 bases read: TGTGCCAGCAGCCAAGGGGGTATCCAAGAGACG. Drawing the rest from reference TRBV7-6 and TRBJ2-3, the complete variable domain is GAGVSQSPRYKVTKRGQDVALRCDPISGHVSLYWYRQALGQGPEFLTYFNYEAQQDKSGLPNDRFSAERPEGSISTLTIQRTEQRDSAMYRCASSQGGIQETQYFGPGTRLTVL.

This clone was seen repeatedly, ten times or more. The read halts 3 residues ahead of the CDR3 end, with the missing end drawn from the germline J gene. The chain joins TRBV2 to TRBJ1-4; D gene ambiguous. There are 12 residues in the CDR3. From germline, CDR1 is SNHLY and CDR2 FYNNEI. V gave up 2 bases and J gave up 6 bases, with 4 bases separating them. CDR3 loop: CASSEYDEKLFF. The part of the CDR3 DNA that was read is TGTGCCAGCAGTGAATATGATGAAAAA.

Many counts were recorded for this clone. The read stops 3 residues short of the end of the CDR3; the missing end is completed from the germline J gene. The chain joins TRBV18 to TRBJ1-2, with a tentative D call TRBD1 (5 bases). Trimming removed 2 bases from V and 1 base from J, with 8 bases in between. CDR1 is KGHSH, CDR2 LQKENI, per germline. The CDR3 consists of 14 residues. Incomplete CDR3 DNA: TGTGCCAGCTCACCAGAAGGGGATAACTATGGC. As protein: CASSPEGDNYG. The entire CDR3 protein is CASSPEGDNYGYTF.